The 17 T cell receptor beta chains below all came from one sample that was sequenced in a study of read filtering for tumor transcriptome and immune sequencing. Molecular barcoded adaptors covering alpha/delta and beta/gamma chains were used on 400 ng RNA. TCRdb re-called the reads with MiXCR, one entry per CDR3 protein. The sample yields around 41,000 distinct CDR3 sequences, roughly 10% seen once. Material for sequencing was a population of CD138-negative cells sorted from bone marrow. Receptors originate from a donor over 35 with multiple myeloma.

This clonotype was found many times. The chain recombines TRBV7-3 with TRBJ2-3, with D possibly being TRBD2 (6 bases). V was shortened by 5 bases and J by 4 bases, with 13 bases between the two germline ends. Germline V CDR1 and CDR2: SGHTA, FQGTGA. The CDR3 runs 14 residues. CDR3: CASSLLAGSDTQYF. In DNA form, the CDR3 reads TGTGCCAGCAGCCTTCTTGCGGGATCAGATACGCAGTATTTT.

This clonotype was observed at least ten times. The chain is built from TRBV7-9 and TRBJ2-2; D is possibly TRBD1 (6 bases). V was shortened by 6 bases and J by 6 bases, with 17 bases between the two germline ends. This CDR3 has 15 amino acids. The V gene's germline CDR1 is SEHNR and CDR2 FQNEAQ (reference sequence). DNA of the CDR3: TGTGCCAGCAGTCACGCCAGGGGAATGCCCGGGGAGCTGTTTTTT. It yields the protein CASSHARGMPGELFF.

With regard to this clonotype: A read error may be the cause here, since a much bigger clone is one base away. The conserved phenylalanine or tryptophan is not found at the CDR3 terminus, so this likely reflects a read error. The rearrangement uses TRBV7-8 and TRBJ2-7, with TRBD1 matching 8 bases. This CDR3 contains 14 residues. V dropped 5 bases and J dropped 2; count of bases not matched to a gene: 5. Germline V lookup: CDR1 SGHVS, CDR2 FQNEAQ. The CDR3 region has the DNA TGTGCCAGCAGCCCAGCGACAGGGGCCTACGAGCAGTACCTC. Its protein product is CASSPATGAYEQYL.

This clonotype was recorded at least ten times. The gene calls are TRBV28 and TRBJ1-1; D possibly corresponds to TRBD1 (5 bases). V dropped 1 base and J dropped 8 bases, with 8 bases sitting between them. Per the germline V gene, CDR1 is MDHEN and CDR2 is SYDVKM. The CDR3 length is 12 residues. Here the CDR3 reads CASSLSRGEAFF. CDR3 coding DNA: TGTGCCAGCAGTTTATCCCGGGGCGAAGCTTTCTTT.

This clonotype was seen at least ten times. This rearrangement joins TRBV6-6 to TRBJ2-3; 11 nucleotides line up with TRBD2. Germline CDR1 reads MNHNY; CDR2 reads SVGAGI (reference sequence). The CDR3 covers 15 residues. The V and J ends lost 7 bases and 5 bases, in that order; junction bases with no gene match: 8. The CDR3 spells CASTRSGGARDTQYF. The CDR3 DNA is TGTGCCAGCACCCGTAGCGGGGGGGCTCGAGATACGCAGTATTTT.

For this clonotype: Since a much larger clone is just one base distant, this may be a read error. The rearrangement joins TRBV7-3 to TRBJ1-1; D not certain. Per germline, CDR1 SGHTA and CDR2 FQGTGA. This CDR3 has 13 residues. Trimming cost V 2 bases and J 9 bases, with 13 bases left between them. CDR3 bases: TGTGCCAGCAGCTTACGCGGTCGGACTAAAGCTTTCTTT. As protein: CASSLRGRTKAFF.

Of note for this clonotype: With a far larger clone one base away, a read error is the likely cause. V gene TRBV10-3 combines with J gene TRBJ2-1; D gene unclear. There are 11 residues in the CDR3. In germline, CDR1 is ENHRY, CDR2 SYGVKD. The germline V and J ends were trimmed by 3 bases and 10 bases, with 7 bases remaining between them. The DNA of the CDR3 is TGTGCCATCAGTGAAACATACGAGCAGTTCTTC. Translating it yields CAISETYEQFF.

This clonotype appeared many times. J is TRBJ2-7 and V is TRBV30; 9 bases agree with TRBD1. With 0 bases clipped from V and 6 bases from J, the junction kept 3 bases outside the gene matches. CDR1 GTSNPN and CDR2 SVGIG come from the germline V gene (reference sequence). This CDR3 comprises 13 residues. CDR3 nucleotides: TGTGCCTGGAGTGTGACACAGGGGGCCGAGCAGTACTTC. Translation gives CAWSVTQGAEQYF.

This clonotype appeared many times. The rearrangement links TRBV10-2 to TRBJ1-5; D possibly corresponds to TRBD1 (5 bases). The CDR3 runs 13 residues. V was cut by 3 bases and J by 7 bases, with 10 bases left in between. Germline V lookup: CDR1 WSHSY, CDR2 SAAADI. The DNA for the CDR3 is TGCGCCAGCAGTGAAGGGGAAGAACAGCCCCAGCATTTT. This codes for CASSEGEEQPQHF.

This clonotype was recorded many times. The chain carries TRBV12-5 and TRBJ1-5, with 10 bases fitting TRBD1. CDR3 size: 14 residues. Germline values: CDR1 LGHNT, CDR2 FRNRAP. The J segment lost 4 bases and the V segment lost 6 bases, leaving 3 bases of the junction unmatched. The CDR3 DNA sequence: TGTGCTAGTGGACCGGGACAGGGGAATCAGCCCCAGCATTTT. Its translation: CASGPGQGNQPQHF.

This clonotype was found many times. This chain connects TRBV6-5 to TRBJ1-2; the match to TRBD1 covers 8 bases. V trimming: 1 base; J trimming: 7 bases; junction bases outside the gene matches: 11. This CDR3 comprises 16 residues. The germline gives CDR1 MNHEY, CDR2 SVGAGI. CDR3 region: CASSYFRTGSPTGYTF. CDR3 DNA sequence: TGTGCCAGCAGTTACTTCCGGACAGGGTCCCCAACTGGCTACACCTTC.

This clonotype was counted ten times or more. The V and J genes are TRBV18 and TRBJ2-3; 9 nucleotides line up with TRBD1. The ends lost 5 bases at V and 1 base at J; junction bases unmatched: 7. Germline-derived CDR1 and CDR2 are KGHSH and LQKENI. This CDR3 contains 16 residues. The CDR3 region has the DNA TGTGCCAGCTCATACCAAAGACAGGGGGGCACAGATACGCAGTATTTT. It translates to CASSYQRQGGTDTQYF. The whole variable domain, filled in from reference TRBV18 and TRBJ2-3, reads NAGVMQNPRHLVRRRGQEARLRCSPMKGHSHVYWYRQLPEEGLKFMVYLQKENIIDESGMPKERFSAEFPKEGPSILRIQQVVRGDSAAYFCASSYQRQGGTDTQYFGPGTRLTVL.

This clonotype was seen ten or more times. The CDR3 coding sequence is TGTGCCAGCAGCCAGGGTCCTCCCCTTTCCTACGAGCAGTACTTC. Its protein product is CASSQGPPLSYEQYF. The chain combines TRBV3-1 with TRBJ2-7; unclear D gene. The CDR3 has 15 residues. V lost 3 bases and J lost 1, with 13 bases in between. CDR1 and CDR2 from the germline V gene are LGHDT and YNNKEL (reference sequence).

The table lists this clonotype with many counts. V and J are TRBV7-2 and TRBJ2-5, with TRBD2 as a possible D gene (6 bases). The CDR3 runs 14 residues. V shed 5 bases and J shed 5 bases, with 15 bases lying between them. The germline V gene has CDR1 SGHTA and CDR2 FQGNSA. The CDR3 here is CASSPDRTSETQYF. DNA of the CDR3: TGTGCCAGCAGCCCAGATCGTACTAGCGAGACCCAGTACTTC.

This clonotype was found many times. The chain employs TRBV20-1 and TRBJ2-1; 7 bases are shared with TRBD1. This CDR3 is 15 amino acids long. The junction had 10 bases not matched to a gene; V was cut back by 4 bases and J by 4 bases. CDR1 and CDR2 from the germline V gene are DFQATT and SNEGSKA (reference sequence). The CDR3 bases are TGCAGTGCTAAACAGGGGAAGGGGCTGTACAATGAGCAGTTCTTC. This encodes CSAKQGKGLYNEQFF.

The CDR3 sequence: CASSGLASTDTQYF. The CDR3 DNA follows: TGTGCCAGCAGCGGACTAGCGAGCACAGATACGCAGTATTTT. The chain is built from TRBV4-2 and TRBJ2-3, with 9 nucleotides matching TRBD2. Germline lookup yields CDR1 LGHNA and CDR2 YNFKEQ. V shed 5 bases, J shed 0 bases, and the junction held 0 bases outside the gene matches. The CDR3 has 14 amino acids.

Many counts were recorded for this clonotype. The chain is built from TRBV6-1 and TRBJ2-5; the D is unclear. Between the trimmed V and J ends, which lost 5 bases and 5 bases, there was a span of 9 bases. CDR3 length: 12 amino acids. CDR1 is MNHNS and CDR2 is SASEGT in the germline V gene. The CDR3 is CASSLSWETQYF. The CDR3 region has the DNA TGTGCCAGCAGTTTAAGCTGGGAGACCCAGTACTTC.